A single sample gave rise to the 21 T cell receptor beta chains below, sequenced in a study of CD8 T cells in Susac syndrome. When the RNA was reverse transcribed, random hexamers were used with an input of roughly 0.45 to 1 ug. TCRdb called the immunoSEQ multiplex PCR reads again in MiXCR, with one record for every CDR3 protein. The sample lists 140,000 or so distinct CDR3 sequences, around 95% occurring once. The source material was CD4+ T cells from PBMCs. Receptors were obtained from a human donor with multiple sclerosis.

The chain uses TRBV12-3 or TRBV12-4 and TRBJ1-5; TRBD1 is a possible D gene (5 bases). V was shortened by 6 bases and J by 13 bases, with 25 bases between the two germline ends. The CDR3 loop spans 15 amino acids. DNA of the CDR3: TGTGCCAGCAGGTACAGGTATAGCAATCAGCCCCAGCAGCATTTT. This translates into CASRYRYSNQPQQHF.

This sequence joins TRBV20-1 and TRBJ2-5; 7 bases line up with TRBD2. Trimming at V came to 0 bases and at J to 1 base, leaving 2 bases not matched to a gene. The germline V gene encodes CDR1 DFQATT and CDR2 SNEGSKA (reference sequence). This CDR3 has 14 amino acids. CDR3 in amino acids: CSAREAGRQETQYF. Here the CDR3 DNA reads TGCAGTGCTAGAGAAGCGGGACGCCAAGAGACCCAGTACTTC.

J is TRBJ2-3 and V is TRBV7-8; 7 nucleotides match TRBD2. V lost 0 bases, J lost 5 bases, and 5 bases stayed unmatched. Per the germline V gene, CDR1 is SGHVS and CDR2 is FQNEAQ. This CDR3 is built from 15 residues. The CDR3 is CASSLARASGDTQYF. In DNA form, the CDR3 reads TGTGCCAGCAGCTTAGCGCGGGCTAGCGGAGATACGCAGTATTTT.

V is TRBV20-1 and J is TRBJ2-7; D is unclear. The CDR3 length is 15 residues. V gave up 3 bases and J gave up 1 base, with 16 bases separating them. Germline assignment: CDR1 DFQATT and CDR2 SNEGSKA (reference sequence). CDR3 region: CSARSDNAVSYEQYF. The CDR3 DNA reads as TGCAGTGCTAGGTCCGACAACGCCGTTTCCTACGAGCAGTACTTC.

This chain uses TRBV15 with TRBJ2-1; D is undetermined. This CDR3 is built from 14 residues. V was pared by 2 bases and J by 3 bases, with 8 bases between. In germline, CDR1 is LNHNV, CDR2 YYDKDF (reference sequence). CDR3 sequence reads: CATSRPPYYNEQFF. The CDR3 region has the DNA TGTGCCACCAGCAGACCCCCCTACTACAATGAGCAGTTCTTC.

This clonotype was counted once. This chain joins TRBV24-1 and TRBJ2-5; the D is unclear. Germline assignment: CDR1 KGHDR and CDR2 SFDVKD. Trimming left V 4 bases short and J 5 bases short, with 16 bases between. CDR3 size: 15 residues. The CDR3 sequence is CATSDPRAARETQYF. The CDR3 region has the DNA TGTGCCACCAGTGACCCCCGGGCCGCAAGGGAGACCCAGTACTTC.

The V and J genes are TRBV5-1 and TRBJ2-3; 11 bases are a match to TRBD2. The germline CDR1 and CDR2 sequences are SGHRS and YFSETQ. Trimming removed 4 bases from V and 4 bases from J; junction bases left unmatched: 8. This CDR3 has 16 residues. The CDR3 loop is CASSPKPGLAADTQYF. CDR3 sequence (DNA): TGCGCCAGCAGCCCGAAGCCGGGACTAGCGGCAGATACGCAGTATTTT.

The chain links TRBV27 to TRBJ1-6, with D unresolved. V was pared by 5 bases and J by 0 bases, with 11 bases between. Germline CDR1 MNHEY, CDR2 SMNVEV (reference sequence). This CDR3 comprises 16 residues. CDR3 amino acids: CASSERGNSYNSPLHF. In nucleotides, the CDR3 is TGTGCCAGCAGTGAACGGGGTAACTCCTATAATTCACCCCTCCACTTT.

Here the CDR3 reads CASSTPLGTEAFF. CDR3 DNA sequence: TGTGCCAGCAGCACCCCCCTGGGGACTGAAGCTTTCTTT. V gene TRBV7-2 combines with J gene TRBJ1-1; D is unclear. The CDR3 has 13 residues. Germline V gives CDR1 SGHTA, CDR2 FQGNSA. V lost 5 bases, J lost 5 bases, and 12 bases lay in between.

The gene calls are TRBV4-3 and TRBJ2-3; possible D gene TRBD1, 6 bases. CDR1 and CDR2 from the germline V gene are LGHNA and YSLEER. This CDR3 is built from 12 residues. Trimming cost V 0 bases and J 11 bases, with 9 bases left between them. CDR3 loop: CASSQETGQQYF. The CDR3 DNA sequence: TGCGCCAGCAGCCAAGAAACGGGACAGCAGTATTTT.

The CDR3, as DNA: TGTGCCAGCAGCATTCTCGTAGCGGGAGGTGGGAATGAGCAGTTCTTC. Encoded protein: CASSILVAGGGNEQFF. This sequence joins TRBV9 and TRBJ2-1; the match to TRBD2 covers 10 bases. The germline gives CDR1 SGDLS, CDR2 YYNGEE. Unmatched junction bases numbered 11, after V lost 4 bases and J lost 7 bases. The CDR3 covers 16 residues. Filled out from reference TRBV9 and TRBJ2-1, the complete variable domain reads DSGVTQTPKHLITATGQRVTLRCSPRSGDLSVYWYQQSLDQGLQFLIQYYNGEERAKGNILERFSAQQFPDLHSELNLSSLELGDSALYFCASSILVAGGGNEQFFGPGTRLTVL.

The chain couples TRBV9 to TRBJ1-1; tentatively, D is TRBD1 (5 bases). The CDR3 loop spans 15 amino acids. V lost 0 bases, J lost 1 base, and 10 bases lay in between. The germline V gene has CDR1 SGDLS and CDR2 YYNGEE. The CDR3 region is CASSVEPGRNTEAFF. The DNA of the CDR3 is TGTGCCAGCAGCGTAGAACCGGGGCGGAACACTGAAGCTTTCTTT.

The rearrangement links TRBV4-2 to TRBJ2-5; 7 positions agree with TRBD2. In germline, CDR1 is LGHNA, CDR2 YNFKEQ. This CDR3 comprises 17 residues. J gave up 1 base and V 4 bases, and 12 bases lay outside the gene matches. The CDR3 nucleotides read TGTGCCAGCAGCCCGGGGGGAGAAACAGTACTCCAAGAGACCCAGTACTTC. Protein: CASSPGGETVLQETQYF.

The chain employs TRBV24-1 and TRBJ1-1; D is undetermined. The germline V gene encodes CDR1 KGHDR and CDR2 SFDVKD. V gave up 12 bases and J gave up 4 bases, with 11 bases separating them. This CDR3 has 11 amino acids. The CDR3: CAASSGTEAFF. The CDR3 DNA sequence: TGTGCCGCCTCCTCGGGCACTGAAGCTTTCTTT.

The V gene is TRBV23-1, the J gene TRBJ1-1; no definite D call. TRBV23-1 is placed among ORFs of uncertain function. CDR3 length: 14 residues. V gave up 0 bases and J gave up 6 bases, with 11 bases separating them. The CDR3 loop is CASSQSIGRAEAFF. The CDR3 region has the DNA TGCGCCAGCAGTCAATCGATCGGTAGGGCTGAAGCTTTCTTT.

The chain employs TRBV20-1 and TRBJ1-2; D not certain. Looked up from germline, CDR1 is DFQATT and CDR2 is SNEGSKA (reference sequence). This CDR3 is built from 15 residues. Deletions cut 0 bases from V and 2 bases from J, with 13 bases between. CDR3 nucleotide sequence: TGCAGTGCTAGAGATTCGGGTAGAGGGAACTATGGCTACACCTTC. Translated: CSARDSGRGNYGYTF.

CDR3 residues: CASSSKGGYEQYF. The DNA of the CDR3 is TGTGCCAGCAGTTCCAAGGGGGGCTACGAGCAGTACTTC. The V gene is TRBV12-3 or TRBV12-4, the J gene TRBJ2-7; D is possibly TRBD1 or TRBD2 (6 bases each). V lost 4 bases and J lost 3, with 10 bases in between. CDR3 length equals 13 residues.

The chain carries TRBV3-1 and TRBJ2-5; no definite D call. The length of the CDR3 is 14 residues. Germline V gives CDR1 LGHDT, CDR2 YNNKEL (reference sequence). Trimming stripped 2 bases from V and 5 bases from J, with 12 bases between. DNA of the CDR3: TGTGCCAGCAGCCAATCTCACTCATGGGAGACCCAGTACTTC. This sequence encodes CASSQSHSWETQYF.

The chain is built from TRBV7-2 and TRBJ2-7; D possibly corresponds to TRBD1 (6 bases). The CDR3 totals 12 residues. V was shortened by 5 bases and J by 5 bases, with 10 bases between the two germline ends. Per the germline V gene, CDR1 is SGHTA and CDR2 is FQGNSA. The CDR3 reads CASSVDSHEQYF. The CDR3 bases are TGTGCCAGCAGCGTGGACAGCCACGAGCAGTACTTC.

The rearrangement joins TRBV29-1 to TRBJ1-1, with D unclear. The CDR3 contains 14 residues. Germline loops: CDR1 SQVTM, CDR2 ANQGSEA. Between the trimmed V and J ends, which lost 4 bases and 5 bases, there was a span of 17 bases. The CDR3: CSVVSPHSPTEAFF. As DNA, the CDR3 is TGCAGCGTTGTATCCCCACACAGCCCTACTGAAGCTTTCTTT. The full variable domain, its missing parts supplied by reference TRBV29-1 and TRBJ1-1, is SAVISQKPSRDICQRGTSLTIQCQVDSQVTMMFWYRQQPGQSLTLIATANQGSEATYESGFVIDKFPISRPNLTFSTLTVSNMSPEDSSIYLCSVVSPHSPTEAFFGQGTRLTVV.

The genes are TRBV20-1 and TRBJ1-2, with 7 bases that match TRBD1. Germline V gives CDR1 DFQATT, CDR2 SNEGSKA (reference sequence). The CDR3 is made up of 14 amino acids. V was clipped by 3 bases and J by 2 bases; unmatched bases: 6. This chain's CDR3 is CSARVQGQNYGYTF. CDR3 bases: TGCAGTGCTAGGGTCCAGGGACAGAACTATGGCTACACCTTC.